This TCR beta chain was recorded in a study of blood T cells in healthy people across ages. Germline lookup yields CDR1 MNHNY and CDR2 SVGAGI (reference sequence). The CDR3 runs to 12 residues. Trimming removed 0 bases from V and 6 bases from J, with 3 bases in between. Combining a sample-barcoded 5' primer with a J-beta primer mix, a second PCR ran for roughly 6 to 12 cycles. One entry per CDR3 protein, called by TCRdb with MiXCR from the 5' RACE reads. Among about 600,000 distinct CDR3 sequences, around half were seen once, and the ten largest hold around 23%. Peripheral blood, about 10 milliliters per donor, was collected. Total RNA was extracted at no less than 5.5 micrograms per sample.

The source material was blood. The clonotype originates from a man older than 75 in good health. This chain joins TRBV6-6 and TRBJ2-1; D unclear. Written as DNA, the CDR3 is TGTGCCAGCAGTTACTCGCCCAATGAGCAGTTCTTC. Translated, it gives CASSYSPNEQFF.